This TCR beta chain derives from a study of T cell clonotyping in hematopoietic cell transplantation. Only in-frame clones appear in the TCRdb table, and some are missing; sequencing was by immunoSEQ multiplex PCR. The data hold about 10,000 clones, with around 87% observed a single time. About this clone: As yet, its antigen is unknown.

Study findings and constraints: Cells were unsorted, so CD4 and CD8 contributions were not separated.

Time point described: recipient sample about 28 days before transplant, after cytoreduction. Trimming removed 4 bases at V and 8 bases at J, with 18 bases between. Germline loops: CDR1 MDHEN, CDR2 SYDVKM. The CDR3 extends over 15 amino acids. V gene TRBV28 combines with J gene TRBJ2-1; D is unresolved. This specimen was peripheral blood mononuclear cells, taken before stem cell transplant. The receptor's source is a woman between 45 and 65 years old with chronic myeloid leukemia. Some clones in this sample may be carry-over from other donors' samples. CDR3 sequence (DNA): TGTGCCAGCAGTTCCCCGGCATTCTTGCAGGATGAGCAGTTCTTC. Its translation is CASSSPAFLQDEQFF.